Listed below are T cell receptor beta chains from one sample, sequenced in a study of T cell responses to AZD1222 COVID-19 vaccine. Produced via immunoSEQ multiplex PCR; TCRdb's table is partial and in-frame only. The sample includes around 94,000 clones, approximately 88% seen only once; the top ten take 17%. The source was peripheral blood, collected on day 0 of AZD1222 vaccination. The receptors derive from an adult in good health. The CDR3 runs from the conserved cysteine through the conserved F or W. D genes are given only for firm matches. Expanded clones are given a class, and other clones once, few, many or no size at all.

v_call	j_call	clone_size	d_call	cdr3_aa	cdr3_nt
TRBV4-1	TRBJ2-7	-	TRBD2	CASSQEGGDARSEQYF	TGCGCCAGCAGCCAAGAGGGGGGGGACGCCAGATCTGAGCAGTACTTC
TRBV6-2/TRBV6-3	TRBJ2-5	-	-	CASSYLGPGETQYF	TGTGCCAGCAGTTACTTGGGGCCGGGGGAGACCCAGTACTTC
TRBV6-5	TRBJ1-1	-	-	CASSNRVHTEAFF	TGTGCCAGCAGTAACAGGGTGCACACTGAAGCTTTCTTT
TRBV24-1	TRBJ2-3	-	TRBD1	CATSDSPGTGGADTQYF	TGTGCCACCAGTGATTCCCCCGGGACAGGGGGCGCGGATACGCAGTATTTT
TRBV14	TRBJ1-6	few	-	CASSQSGSPLHF	TGTGCCAGCAGCCAATCGGGTTCACCCCTCCACTTT
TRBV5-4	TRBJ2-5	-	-	CASSSRDFQETQYF	TGTGCCAGCAGCTCCCGGGACTTCCAAGAGACCCAGTACTTC
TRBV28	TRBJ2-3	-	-	CASRPAGTVRTDTQYF	TGTGCCAGCAGGCCCGCAGGGACCGTGAGGACAGATACGCAGTATTTT
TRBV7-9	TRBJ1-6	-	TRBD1	CASSLTGGEHNSPLHF	TGTGCCAGCAGCTTGACAGGGGGCGAACATAATTCACCCCTCCACTTT
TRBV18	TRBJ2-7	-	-	CASSQTELVEQYF	TGTGCCAGCTCACAGACTGAGCTTGTAGAGCAGTACTTC
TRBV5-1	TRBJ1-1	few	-	CASSLSPGADTEAFF	TGCGCCAGCAGCTTATCCCCGGGAGCAGACACTGAAGCTTTCTTT
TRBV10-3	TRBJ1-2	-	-	CAISESRGVDGYTF	TGTGCCATCAGTGAGTCGAGGGGAGTGGATGGCTACACCTTC
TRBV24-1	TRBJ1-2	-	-	CATSGDLYGYTF	TGTGCCACCAGTGGGGACCTTTATGGCTACACCTTC
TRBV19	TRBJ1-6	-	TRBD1	CASSSPPGQLNSPLHF	TGTGCCAGTAGTTCCCCCCCGGGACAGCTTAATTCACCCCTCCACTTT
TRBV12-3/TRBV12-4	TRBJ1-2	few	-	CASSPGTGYTF	TGTGCCAGCTCGCCGGGGACCGGCTACACCTTC
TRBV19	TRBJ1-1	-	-	CASSMVPTEAFF	TGTGCCAGTAGTATGGTTCCCACTGAAGCTTTCTTT
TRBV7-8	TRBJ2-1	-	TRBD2	CASSLLSGGAYEQFF	TGTGCCAGCAGCTTACTTAGCGGGGGGGCCTATGAGCAGTTCTTC
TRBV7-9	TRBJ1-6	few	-	CASSLEQLSPLHF	TGTGCCAGCAGCTTAGAGCAGCTTTCACCCCTCCACTTT
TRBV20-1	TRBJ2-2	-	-	CSARRARELFF	TGCAGTGCTAGACGTGCCCGGGAGCTGTTTTTT
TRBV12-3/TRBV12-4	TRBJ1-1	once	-	CASSNTGEAFF	TGTGCCAGCAGTAATACAGGGGAAGCTTTCTTT
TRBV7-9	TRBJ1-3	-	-	CASSPLGSGNTIYF	TGTGCCAGCAGCCCCCTCGGATCTGGAAACACCATATATTTT
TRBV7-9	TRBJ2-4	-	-	CASSPSSGYKNIQYF	TGTGCCAGCAGCCCAAGCTCGGGCTACAAAAACATTCAGTACTTC
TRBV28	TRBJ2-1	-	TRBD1	CASSSGTGGVLFSYNEQFF	TGTGCCAGCAGCTCAGGGACAGGGGGCGTTCTCTTCTCGTACAATGAGCAGTTCTTC
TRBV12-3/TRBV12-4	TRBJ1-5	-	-	CASQGFTNQPQHF	TGTGCCAGCCAGGGGTTTACCAATCAGCCCCAGCATTTT
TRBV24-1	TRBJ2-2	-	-	CATKRGGATGELFF	TGTGCCACCAAAAGGGGGGGAGCTACCGGGGAGCTGTTTTTT
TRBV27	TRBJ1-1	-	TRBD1	CASSKTGSEAFF	TGTGCCAGCAGTAAGACAGGGTCCGAAGCTTTCTTT
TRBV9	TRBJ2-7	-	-	CASSVWPYEEQYF	TGTGCCAGCAGCGTATGGCCCTATGAAGAGCAGTACTTC
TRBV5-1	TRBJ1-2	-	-	CASSLVGAAQGESGYTF	TGCGCCAGCAGCTTGGTTGGGGCCGCACAGGGTGAAAGTGGCTACACCTTC
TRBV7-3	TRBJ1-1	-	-	CASSSLGGGSEAFF	TGTGCCAGCAGCTCCTTAGGGGGAGGTAGTGAAGCTTTCTTT
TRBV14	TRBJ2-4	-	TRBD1	CASSQDSPGGAKNIQYF	TGTGCCAGCAGCCAAGATTCCCCAGGGGGCGCCAAAAACATTCAGTACTTC
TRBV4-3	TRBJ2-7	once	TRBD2	CASSHAGGTYEQYF	TGCGCCAGCAGCCACGCGGGAGGGACCTACGAGCAGTACTTC
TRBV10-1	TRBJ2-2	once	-	CATERSGELFF	TGCGCCACCGAACGTAGCGGGGAGCTGTTTTTT
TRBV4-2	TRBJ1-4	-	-	CASSQESGRFEKLFF	TGTGCCAGCAGCCAAGAGTCCGGGCGGTTTGAAAAACTGTTTTTT
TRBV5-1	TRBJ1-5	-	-	CASSLDSDSNQPQHF	TGCGCCAGCAGCTTGGACAGCGATAGCAATCAGCCCCAGCATTTT
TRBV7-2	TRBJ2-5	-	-	CASSLLPLQETQYF	TGTGCCAGCAGCCTCCTTCCCCTCCAGGAGACCCAGTACTTC
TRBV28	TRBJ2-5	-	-	CASSLVGTQETQYF	TGTGCCAGCAGTTTAGTAGGGACTCAAGAGACCCAGTACTTC